This TCR beta chain was obtained from a study of blood T cell repertoires in COVID-19. Looking at the study overall: The cDNA or gDNA used as material had been derived from T cells, B-cell-depleted T cells, or PBMCs.

Clones were read by immunoSEQ multiplex PCR, and TCRdb kept only the in-frame ones, dropping some. Here the sample spans under 200,000 clones, 60% to 85% being singletons. This CDR3 comprises 15 residues. Germline CDR1 is MRHNA and CDR2 is SNTAGT. The V and J ends lost 6 bases and 2 bases respectively, with 14 bases between them. The rearrangement joins TRBV6-4 to TRBJ1-5; D gene uncertain. What was sequenced was peripheral blood. The receptor comes from a man aged 55 to 70 with acute or convalescent COVID-19. In nucleotides, the CDR3 is TGTGCCAGCAGGAGCCCAGGATTTGGCAATCAGCCCCAGCATTTT. Translation gives CASRSPGFGNQPQHF.